This is a list of T cell receptor beta chains from one sample in a study of blood T cell repertoires in COVID-19. Measured with immunoSEQ multiplex PCR; TCRdb has only the in-frame clones, and not every one. Of 200,000 to 250,000 clones listed, almost 85% were seen once; the top ten hold 14% to 15%. Material: PBMCs or T cells enriched from blood (not recorded which). These receptors were taken from a man aged 40-49 years who had recovered from COVID-19. Both conserved end residues are part of each CDR3. D genes are given only for firm matches. For some rows the clone size is stated as once, few or many, or as a class when expanded; others skip it.

>NA|TRBV7-8|TRBJ1-4|NA
CASSLAWTEQKLFF
TGTGCCAGCAGCTTAGCATGGACAGAACAAAAACTGTTTTTT
>TRBD1|TRBV10-3|TRBJ1-1|NA
CAISRTGPNTEAFF
TGTGCCATCAGTCGGACAGGGCCGAACACTGAAGCTTTCTTT
>NA|TRBV7-9|TRBJ1-3|NA
CASSLTEGNTIYF
TGTGCCAGCAGCTTAACAGAAGGAAACACCATATATTTT
>NA|TRBV4-3|TRBJ2-1|NA
CASSQDSVYNEQFF
TGCGCCAGCAGCCAAGATTCTGTATACAATGAGCAGTTCTTC
>NA|TRBV5-6|TRBJ1-2|NA
CASSRAAGYGYTF
TGTGCCAGCAGCCGAGCCGCAGGCTATGGCTACACCTTC
>TRBD1|TRBV11-3|TRBJ1-5|NA
CASSIKPGQGNLTNQPQHF
TGTGCCAGCAGCATAAAACCGGGACAGGGGAACCTGACGAATCAGCCCCAGCATTTT
>NA|TRBV2|TRBJ2-1|NA
CASSGIATSSYNEQFF
TGTGCCAGCAGTGGCATAGCGACGAGCTCCTACAATGAGCAGTTCTTC
>NA|TRBV7-3|TRBJ1-1|NA
CASSQGQNTEAFF
TGTGCCAGCAGCCAAGGACAGAACACTGAAGCTTTCTTT
>NA|TRBV14|TRBJ2-5|NA
CASSQDTVPYF
TGTGCCAGCAGCCAAGATACTGTTCCGTACTTC
>TRBD1|TRBV5-1|TRBJ2-5|few
CASSLQGGAWETQYF
TGCGCCAGCAGCTTGCAAGGGGGCGCGTGGGAGACCCAGTACTTC
>TRBD1|TRBV19|TRBJ1-2|few
CASSLKTGANYGYTF
TGTGCCAGTAGTCTGAAGACAGGGGCGAACTATGGCTACACCTTC
>NA|TRBV5-1|TRBJ1-6|once
CASSYGPRGNSPLHF
TGCGCCAGCAGCTACGGACCCCGAGGGAATTCACCCCTCCACTTT
>NA|TRBV28|TRBJ2-3|few
CASSSQAGTDTQYF
TGTGCCAGCAGTTCTCAAGCGGGCACAGATACGCAGTATTTT